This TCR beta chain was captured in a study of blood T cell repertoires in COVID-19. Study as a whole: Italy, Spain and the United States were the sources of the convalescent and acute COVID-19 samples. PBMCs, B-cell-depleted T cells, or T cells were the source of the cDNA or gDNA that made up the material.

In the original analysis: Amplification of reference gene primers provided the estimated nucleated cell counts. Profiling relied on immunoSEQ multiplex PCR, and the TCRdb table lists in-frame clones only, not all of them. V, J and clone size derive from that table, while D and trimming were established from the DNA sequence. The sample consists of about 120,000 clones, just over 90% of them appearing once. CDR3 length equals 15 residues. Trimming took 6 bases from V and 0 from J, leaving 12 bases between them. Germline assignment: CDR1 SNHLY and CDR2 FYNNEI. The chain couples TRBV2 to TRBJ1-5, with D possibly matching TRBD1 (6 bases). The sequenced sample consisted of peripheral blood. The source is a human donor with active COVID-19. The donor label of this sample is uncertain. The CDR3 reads CASRDREISNQPQHF. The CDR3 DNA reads TGTGCCAGCAGGGACAGAGAGATTAGCAATCAGCCCCAGCATTTT.